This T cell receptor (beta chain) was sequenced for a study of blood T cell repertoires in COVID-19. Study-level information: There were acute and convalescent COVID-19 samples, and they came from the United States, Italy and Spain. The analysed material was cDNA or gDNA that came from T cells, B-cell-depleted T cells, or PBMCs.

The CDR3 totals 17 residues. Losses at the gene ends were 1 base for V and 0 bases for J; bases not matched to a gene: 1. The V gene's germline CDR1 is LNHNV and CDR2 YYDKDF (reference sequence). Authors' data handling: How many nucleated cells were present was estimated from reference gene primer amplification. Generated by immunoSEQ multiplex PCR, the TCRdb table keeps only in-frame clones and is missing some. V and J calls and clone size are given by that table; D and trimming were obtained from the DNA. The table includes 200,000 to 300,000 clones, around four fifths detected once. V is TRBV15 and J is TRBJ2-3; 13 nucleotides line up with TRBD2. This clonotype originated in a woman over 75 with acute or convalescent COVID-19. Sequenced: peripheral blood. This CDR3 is CATSRGLAGGSTDTQYF. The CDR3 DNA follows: TGTGCCACCAGCAGAGGACTAGCGGGGGGAAGCACAGATACGCAGTATTTT. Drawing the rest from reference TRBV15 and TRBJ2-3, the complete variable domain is DAMVIQNPRYQVTQFGKPVTLSCSQTLNHNVMYWYQQKSSQAPKLLFHYYDKDFNNEADTPDNFQSRRPNTSFCFLDIRSPGLGDTAMYLCATSRGLAGGSTDTQYFGPGTRLTVL.